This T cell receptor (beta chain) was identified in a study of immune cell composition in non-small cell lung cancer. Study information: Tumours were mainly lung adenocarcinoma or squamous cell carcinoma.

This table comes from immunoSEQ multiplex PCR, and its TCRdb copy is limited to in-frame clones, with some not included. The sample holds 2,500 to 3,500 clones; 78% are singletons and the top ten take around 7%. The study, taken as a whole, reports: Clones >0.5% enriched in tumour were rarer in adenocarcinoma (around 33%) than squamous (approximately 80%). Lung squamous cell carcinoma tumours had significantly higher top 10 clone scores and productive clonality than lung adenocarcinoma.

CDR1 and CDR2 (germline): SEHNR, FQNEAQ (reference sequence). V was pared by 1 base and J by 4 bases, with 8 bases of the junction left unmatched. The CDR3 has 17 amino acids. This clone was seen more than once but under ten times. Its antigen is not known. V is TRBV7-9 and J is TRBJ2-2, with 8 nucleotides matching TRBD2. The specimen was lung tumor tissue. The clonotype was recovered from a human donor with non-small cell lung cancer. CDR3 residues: CASSLGMGGRPTGELFF. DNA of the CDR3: TGTGCCAGCAGCTTAGGCATGGGCGGGAGGCCCACCGGGGAGCTGTTTTTT.